What follows is one TCR beta chain and its context. This table comes from immunoSEQ multiplex PCR, and its TCRdb copy is limited to in-frame clones, with some not included. Of tens of thousands of clones detected, over 75% appear once; the ten largest clones hold over 3.5%. The data were taken from a study of OX40 agonist ivuxolimab in advanced cancers. About the research overall: Of mixed ages from about 20 to 80 and averaging about 60 years, the group was over 80% male. Of the participants, under 50% had some prior anti-PD-1, anti-PD-L1 or anti-CTLA-4 therapy, which was allowed. Partial responses were achieved by three patients: one hepatocellular carcinoma, two cutaneous melanoma.

The TCR comes from an adult with an advanced solid tumor such as melanoma, head and neck, liver or kidney cancer. The sample was CD4+ or CD8+ T cells sorted from blood, taken in a trial of the OX40 agonist ivuxolimab.

The CDR3 DNA sequence: TGTGCCAGCAGTCCCAGCGGGACCACCTACAATGAGCAGTTCTTC. Translating it yields CASSPSGTTYNEQFF. The rearrangement joins TRBV6-4 to TRBJ2-1, with 7 bases lining up with TRBD2. Germline V gives CDR1 MRHNA, CDR2 SNTAGT. CDR3 length: 15 residues. V shed 5 bases and J 2 bases; nucleotides not matched to a gene: 6.